This T cell receptor (beta chain) emerged from a study of shared clonotypes between healthy human individuals (dated by TCRdb to about 2020). As for the study more broadly: Two women and three men aged 18 to 49 years were included in the cohort. Blood TCR repertoires of five healthy adults were deeply sequenced to estimate repertoire size and the extent of clonotype sharing between individuals. Between about 0.85 and 9.5 billion PBMCs per donor were obtained by leukapheresis. Libraries were prepared and TCR repertoires were sequenced by different laboratories using diverse techniques, in order to increase sequencing depth and limit assay-specific biases. Per donor, three plates each were used for CD4 naive and CD4 memory, two for CD8 naive, and one for CD8 memory.

The paper's findings and limits, for the study overall: Across a few donors, roughly 5% of naive CD4, approximately 4% of naive CD8, around 2.1% of memory CD4, and around 0.4% of memory CD8 clonotypes were shared. Naive subsets generally had larger estimated clonotype richness than memory subsets. Compared with non-shared clonotypes, the clonotypes found in all four sorted-subset donors had higher generation probabilities. Pairwise subsampling indicated that sequencing depth was expected to affect the degree of clonotype sharing among donors. Sampling was limited to blood, and TCR repertoires in tissue likely differ from TCR repertoires in blood. Even with the large sequencing depth, rarefaction of the sorted-subset datasets indicated that sequencing was incomplete. Because the study included a small number of donors, the genetic and exposure-history diversity represented was limited.

TCR CDR3 regions were amplified from genomic DNA by multiplex PCR using the deep immunoSEQ assay. Extracted genomic DNA from each cell subset was distributed evenly across all wells of several immunoSEQ 96-well plates, and each plate was treated as a replicate. Each replicate PCR for sorted subsets received roughly 0.2 ug genomic DNA, equal to roughly 30,000 T cell genomes. Purified libraries were quantified with a Qubit 3.0 fluorometer, sized on a Bioanalyzer 2100, and re-quantified with the KAPA Library Quantification kit. Each immunoSEQ 96-well plate was sequenced on its own single-read 150-cycle Illumina NextSeq 550 flow cell. Per the authors' processing: The immunoSEQ output contained only junctional sequences without quality scores, so filtering could not match that applied to full-length reads. Sequences were annotated with PyIR, a Python wrapper for IgBLAST v1.9, using IMGT germline references to assign V/J genes and CDR3. Reads were removed for weak V/J assignments (E-value above 1e-6), missing CDR3, stop codons, out-of-frame junctions, or ambiguous translated residues. V3J clonotypes were defined as sequences sharing the same inferred V gene, J gene, and CDR3 amino acid sequence. The percentage overlap between two repertoires was calculated by dividing the number of shared unique clonotypes by the size of the smaller repertoire. Richness of each repertoire was evaluated using RTK rarefaction, the Chao1 estimator, and Recon v2.1 estimates of unobserved clonotypes. OLGA was used to compute generation probabilities for all TCRbeta clonotypes that the gDNA method yielded from a handful of donors. This is the immuneACCESS table as TCRdb keeps it, with only in-frame sequences that have V and J called. A part of the clones is gone; compared with another copy, unresolved V genes explain less than half, and the rest is unexplained. V, J and clone size derive from that table, while D and trimming were established from the DNA sequence. This sample gives 2.3 million or so clones in total; over 90% of them show up just once. Jointly, the top ten make up about 0.41% of the sample.

A note on this clone: Its specific antigen is unknown. No much larger clone is present one base from it, and per-base qualities are unavailable. Additional DNA sequences in this sample encode the identical CDR3.

Trimming takes 3 bases from V and 2 bases from J, and the germline ends sit 4 bases apart. CDR1 and CDR2, per the germline V gene (reference sequence), are GTSNPN and SVGIG. The CDR3, from cysteine to phenylalanine, totals 11 residues. Of the read, only the CDR3 DNA is kept; its 33 bases are in frame from base 1. Donors were healthy HIV-negative adults with no recently reported acute infections or vaccinations. Only Caucasian adults living in Nashville, Tennessee, USA were represented among the donors. Magnetic negative selection was used to enrich CD4+ T cells, after which naive cells were positively selected on CD45RA and the negative fraction became the memory subset. After blood collection by leukapheresis, PBMCs were isolated using Ficoll-Histopaque density gradient centrifugation and then cryopreserved in the vapor phase of liquid nitrogen. Analytical flow cytometry was used to check the purity and quantity of each magnetically sorted T cell population. From each sorted fraction, genomic DNA was isolated and quantified by UV absorbance on a Nanodrop 2000c.

Sequencing used naive CD4+ T cells from PBMCs. Interpreted using the paper, the cell subset or site label stands for: CD45RA+ positively selected. The V and J segments used are TRBV30 and TRBJ2-5, with the D gene not clear enough to name. This TCR came from a man aged 18 to 30 in good health. Some clones in this sample may be carry-over from other donors' samples. The DNA is TGTGCCTGGAGCGGACAAGAGACCCAGTACTTC. It is translated as CAWSGQETQYF.